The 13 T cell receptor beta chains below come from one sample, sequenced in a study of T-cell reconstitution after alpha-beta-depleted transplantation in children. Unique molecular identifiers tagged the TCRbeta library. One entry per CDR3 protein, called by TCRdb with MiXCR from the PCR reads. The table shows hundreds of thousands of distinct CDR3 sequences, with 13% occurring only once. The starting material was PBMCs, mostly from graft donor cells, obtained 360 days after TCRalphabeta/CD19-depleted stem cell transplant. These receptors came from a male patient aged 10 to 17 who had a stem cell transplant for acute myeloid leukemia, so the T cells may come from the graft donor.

CDR3 nucleotide sequence: TGCAGTGCTAGTTGGGAACCTGATTCCGAGCAGTACTTC. It is translated as CSASWEPDSEQYF. The V gene is TRBV20-1, the J gene TRBJ2-7; D is undetermined. Germline V lookup: CDR1 DFQATT, CDR2 SNEGSKA (reference sequence). With 3 bases removed from V and 6 bases from J, the gap between germline ends came to 15 bases. The CDR3 runs 13 residues.

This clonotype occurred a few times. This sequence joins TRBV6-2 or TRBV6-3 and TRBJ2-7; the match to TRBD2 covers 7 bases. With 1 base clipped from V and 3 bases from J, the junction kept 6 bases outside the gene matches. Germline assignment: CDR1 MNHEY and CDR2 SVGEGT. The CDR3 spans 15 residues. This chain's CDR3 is CASSYLAGPYYEQYF. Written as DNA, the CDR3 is TGTGCCAGCAGTTACTTAGCGGGCCCATACTACGAGCAGTACTTC.

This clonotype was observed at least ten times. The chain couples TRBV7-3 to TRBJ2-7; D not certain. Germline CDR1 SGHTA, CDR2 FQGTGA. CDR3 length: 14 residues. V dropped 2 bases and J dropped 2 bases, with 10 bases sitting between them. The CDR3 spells CASSLWQAPYEQYF. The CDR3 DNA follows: TGTGCCAGCAGCTTATGGCAGGCCCCCTACGAGCAGTACTTC.

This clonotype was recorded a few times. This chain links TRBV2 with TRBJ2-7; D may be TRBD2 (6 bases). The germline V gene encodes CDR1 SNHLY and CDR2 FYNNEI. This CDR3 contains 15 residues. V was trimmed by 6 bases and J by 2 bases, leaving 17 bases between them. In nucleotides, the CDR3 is TGTGCCAGCAGCCTGGAGGGGCCAGTGGCCTACGAGCAGTACTTC. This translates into CASSLEGPVAYEQYF. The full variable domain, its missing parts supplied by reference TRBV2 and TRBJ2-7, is EPEVTQTPSHQVTQMGQEVILRCVPISNHLYFYWYRQILGQKVEFLVSFYNNEISEKSEIFDDQFSVERPDGSNFTLKIRSTKLEDSAMYFCASSLEGPVAYEQYFGPGTRLTVT.

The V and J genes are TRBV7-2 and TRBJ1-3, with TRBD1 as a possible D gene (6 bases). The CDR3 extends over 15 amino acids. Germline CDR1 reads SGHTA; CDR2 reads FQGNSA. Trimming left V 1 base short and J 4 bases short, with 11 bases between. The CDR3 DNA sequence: TGTGCCAGCAGCTTAGAGGGGACACTAGGAAACACCATATATTTT. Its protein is CASSLEGTLGNTIYF.

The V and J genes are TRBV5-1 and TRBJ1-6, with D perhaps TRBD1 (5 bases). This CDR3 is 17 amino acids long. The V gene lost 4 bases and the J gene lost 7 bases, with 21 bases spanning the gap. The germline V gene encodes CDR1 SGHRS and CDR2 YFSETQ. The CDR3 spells CASSLTGTVGLNSPLHF. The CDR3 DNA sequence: TGCGCCAGCAGCCTCACCGGGACGGTCGGACTGAATTCACCCCTCCACTTT.

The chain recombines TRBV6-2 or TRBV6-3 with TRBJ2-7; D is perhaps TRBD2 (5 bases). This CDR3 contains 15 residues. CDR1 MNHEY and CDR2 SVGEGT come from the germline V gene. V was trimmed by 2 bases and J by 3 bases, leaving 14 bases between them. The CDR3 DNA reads TGTGCCAGCAGTTACAGCGGAGGTACCTTCTACGAGCAGTACTTC. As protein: CASSYSGGTFYEQYF.

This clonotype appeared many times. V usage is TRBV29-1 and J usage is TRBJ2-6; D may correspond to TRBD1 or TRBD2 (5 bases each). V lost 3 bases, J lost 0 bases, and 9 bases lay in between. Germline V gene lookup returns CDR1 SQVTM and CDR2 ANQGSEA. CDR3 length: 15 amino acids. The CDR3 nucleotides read TGCAGCGTTGACGGGACCGACTCTGGGGCCAACGTCCTGACTTTC. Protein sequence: CSVDGTDSGANVLTF.

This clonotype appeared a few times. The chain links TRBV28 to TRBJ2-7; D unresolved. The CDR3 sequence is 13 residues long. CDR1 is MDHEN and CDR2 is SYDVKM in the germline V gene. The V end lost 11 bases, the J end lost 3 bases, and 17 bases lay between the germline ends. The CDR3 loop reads CASSRRWGYEQYF. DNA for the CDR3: TGTGCCTCCTCCAGGCGATGGGGCTACGAGCAGTACTTC.

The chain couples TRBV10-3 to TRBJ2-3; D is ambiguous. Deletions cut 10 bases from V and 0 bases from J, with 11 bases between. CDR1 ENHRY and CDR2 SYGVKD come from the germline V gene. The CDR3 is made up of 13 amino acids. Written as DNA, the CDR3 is TGTGCCACGACGGAGCCGAGCACAGATACGCAGTATTTT. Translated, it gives CATTEPSTDTQYF.

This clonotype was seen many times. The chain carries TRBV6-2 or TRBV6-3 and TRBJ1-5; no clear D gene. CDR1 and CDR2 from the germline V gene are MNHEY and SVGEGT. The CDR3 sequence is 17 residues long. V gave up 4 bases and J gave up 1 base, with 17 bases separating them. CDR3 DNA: TGTGCCAGCAGTTCCATTGGACGGGGAGGGAGCAATCAGCCCCAGCATTTT. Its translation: CASSSIGRGGSNQPQHF.

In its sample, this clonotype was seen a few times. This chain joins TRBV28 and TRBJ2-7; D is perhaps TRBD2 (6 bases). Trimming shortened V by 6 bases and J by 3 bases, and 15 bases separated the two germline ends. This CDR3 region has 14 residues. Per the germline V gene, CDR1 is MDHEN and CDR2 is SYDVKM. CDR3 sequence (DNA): TGTGCCAGCAGGGGTGGAGGGTCAATCTACGAGCAGTACTTC. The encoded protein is CASRGGGSIYEQYF.

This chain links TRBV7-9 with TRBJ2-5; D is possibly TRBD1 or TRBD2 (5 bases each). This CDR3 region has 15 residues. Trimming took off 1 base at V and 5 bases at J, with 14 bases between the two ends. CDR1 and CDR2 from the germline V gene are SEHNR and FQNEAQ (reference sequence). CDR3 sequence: CASSLELGESETQYF. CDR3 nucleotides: TGTGCCAGCAGCTTAGAACTAGGGGAATCCGAGACCCAGTACTTC. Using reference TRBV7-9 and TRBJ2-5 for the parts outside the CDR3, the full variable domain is DTGVSQNPRHKITKRGQNVTFRCDPISEHNRLYWYRQTLGQGPEFLTYFQNEAQLEKSRLLSDRFSAERPKGSFSTLEIQRTEQGDSAMYLCASSLELGESETQYFGPGTRLLVL.